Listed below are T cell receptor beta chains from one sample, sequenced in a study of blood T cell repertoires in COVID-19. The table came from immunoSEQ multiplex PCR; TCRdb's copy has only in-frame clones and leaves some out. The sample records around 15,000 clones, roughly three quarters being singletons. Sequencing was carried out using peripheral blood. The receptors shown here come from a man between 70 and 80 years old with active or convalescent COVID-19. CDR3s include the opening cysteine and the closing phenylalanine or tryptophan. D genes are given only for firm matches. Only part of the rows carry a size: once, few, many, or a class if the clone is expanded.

cdr3_aa: CASSSGSATDTQYF
cdr3_nt: TGTGCCAGCAGCTCGGGGTCCGCGACAGATACGCAGTATTTT
v_call: TRBV7-3
clone_size: .
j_call: TRBJ2-3
d_call: .

cdr3_aa: CASTRTSGYNEQFF
cdr3_nt: TGCGCCAGCACGAGGACTAGCGGGTACAATGAGCAGTTCTTC
v_call: TRBV5-1
clone_size: .
j_call: TRBJ2-1
d_call: TRBD2

cdr3_aa: CASSRGAETSTDTQYF
cdr3_nt: TGCGCCAGCAGCCGCGGAGCAGAAACGAGCACAGATACGCAGTATTTT
v_call: TRBV5-1
clone_size: once
j_call: TRBJ2-3
d_call: .

cdr3_aa: CASSSTTGAYEQYF
cdr3_nt: TGTGCCAGCAGCTCGACGACAGGGGCCTACGAGCAGTACTTC
v_call: TRBV7-2
clone_size: .
j_call: TRBJ2-7
d_call: TRBD1

cdr3_aa: CASSPQGGGNEQFF
cdr3_nt: TGTGCCAGCAGCCCACAGGGAGGGGGGAATGAGCAGTTCTTC
v_call: TRBV6-4
clone_size: .
j_call: TRBJ2-1
d_call: .

cdr3_aa: CASSPTGRGEQYF
cdr3_nt: TGTGCCAGCAGTCCGACTGGGAGGGGCGAGCAGTACTTC
v_call: TRBV6-5
clone_size: .
j_call: TRBJ2-7
d_call: TRBD2

cdr3_aa: CASSTGPGIETQYF
cdr3_nt: TGCGCCAGCAGCACGGGCCCCGGGATAGAGACCCAGTACTTC
v_call: TRBV5-1
clone_size: .
j_call: TRBJ2-5
d_call: .

cdr3_aa: CASSVLAGGPADTQYF
cdr3_nt: TGTGCCAGCAGCGTTCTGGCGGGGGGGCCCGCGGATACGCAGTATTTT
v_call: TRBV9
clone_size: .
j_call: TRBJ2-3
d_call: TRBD2

cdr3_aa: CASSPGPFGSGEKLFF
cdr3_nt: TGCGCCAGCAGCCCCGGGCCCTTCGGGAGTGGTGAAAAACTGTTTTTT
v_call: TRBV5-1
clone_size: .
j_call: TRBJ1-4
d_call: .

cdr3_aa: CASSRREVRLLGAFF
cdr3_nt: TGTGCCAGCTCACGTCGGGAGGTCCGTTTATTGGGTGCTTTCTTT
v_call: TRBV18
clone_size: .
j_call: TRBJ1-1
d_call: .

cdr3_aa: CASSGGAAPANTEAFF
cdr3_nt: TGTGCCAGCAGCGGCGGGGCAGCACCGGCGAACACTGAAGCTTTCTTT
v_call: TRBV9
clone_size: .
j_call: TRBJ1-1
d_call: .

cdr3_aa: CASSAGVVAYNEQFF
cdr3_nt: TGTGCCAGCAGCGCCGGGGTGGTGGCCTACAATGAGCAGTTCTTC
v_call: TRBV11-3
clone_size: .
j_call: TRBJ2-1
d_call: .

cdr3_aa: CASSPRGRNTEAFF
cdr3_nt: TGTGCCAGCTCACCGAGAGGGCGGAACACTGAAGCTTTCTTT
v_call: TRBV18
clone_size: .
j_call: TRBJ1-1
d_call: .

cdr3_aa: CASSPGTGGIYGYTF
cdr3_nt: TGTGCCAGCAGCCCCGGGACAGGGGGGATCTATGGCTACACCTTC
v_call: TRBV3-1/TRBV3-2
clone_size: .
j_call: TRBJ1-2
d_call: TRBD1

cdr3_aa: CASSPGQGAYNEQFF
cdr3_nt: TGTGCCAGCTCACCGGGACAGGGGGCATACAATGAGCAGTTCTTC
v_call: TRBV18
clone_size: .
j_call: TRBJ2-1
d_call: TRBD1

cdr3_aa: CASRRGTGSFF
cdr3_nt: TGTGCCAGCAGACGCGGGACAGGGAGCTTCTTT
v_call: TRBV28
clone_size: .
j_call: TRBJ1-1
d_call: TRBD1

cdr3_aa: CASSWTGRNQPQHF
cdr3_nt: TGTGCCAGCAGCTGGACAGGGAGGAATCAGCCCCAGCATTTT
v_call: TRBV28
clone_size: .
j_call: TRBJ1-5
d_call: TRBD1

cdr3_aa: CASSQTWTGTNEKLFF
cdr3_nt: TGTGCCAGCAGCCAAACCTGGACAGGAACTAATGAAAAACTGTTTTTT
v_call: TRBV4-2
clone_size: .
j_call: TRBJ1-4
d_call: TRBD1

cdr3_aa: CASSDGGGYTF
cdr3_nt: TGTGCCAGCAGTGATGGCGGTGGCTACACCTTC
v_call: TRBV6-4
clone_size: .
j_call: TRBJ1-2
d_call: .

cdr3_aa: CASSFGAEAGETQYF
cdr3_nt: TGTGCCAGCAGCTTCGGAGCGGAGGCGGGGGAGACCCAGTACTTC
v_call: TRBV7-2
clone_size: .
j_call: TRBJ2-5
d_call: .

cdr3_aa: CASSLGGAPSSGANVLTF
cdr3_nt: TGCGCCAGCAGCCTAGGGGGCGCGCCTAGCTCTGGGGCCAACGTCCTGACTTTC
v_call: TRBV5-1
clone_size: .
j_call: TRBJ2-6
d_call: TRBD1

cdr3_aa: CASSAGQGPTYEQYF
cdr3_nt: TGTGCCAGCAGCGCGGGACAGGGCCCCACCTACGAGCAGTACTTC
v_call: TRBV11-2
clone_size: .
j_call: TRBJ2-7
d_call: TRBD1

cdr3_aa: CAWSLGTGRGIDEKLFF
cdr3_nt: TGTGCCTGGAGCCTAGGGACAGGGAGGGGGATAGACGAAAAACTGTTTTTT
v_call: TRBV30
clone_size: once
j_call: TRBJ1-4
d_call: TRBD1

cdr3_aa: CASSLAAGELFF
cdr3_nt: TGTGCCAGCAGCTTAGCAGCCGGGGAGCTGTTTTTT
v_call: TRBV13
clone_size: .
j_call: TRBJ2-2
d_call: .

cdr3_aa: CASSQVVMNTEAFF
cdr3_nt: TGCGCCAGCAGCCAAGTCGTAATGAACACTGAAGCTTTCTTT
v_call: TRBV4-3
clone_size: .
j_call: TRBJ1-1
d_call: .

cdr3_aa: CASSPGGKGYTF
cdr3_nt: TGTGCCAGCAGTCCCGGGGGGAAGGGCTACACCTTC
v_call: TRBV25-1
clone_size: .
j_call: TRBJ1-2
d_call: .

cdr3_aa: CSASYGGSSYNSPLHF
cdr3_nt: TGCAGTGCTAGTTATGGTGGCAGCTCCTATAATTCACCCCTCCACTTT
v_call: TRBV20-1
clone_size: .
j_call: TRBJ1-6
d_call: .

cdr3_aa: CASSPGAGTGTIYF
cdr3_nt: TGTGCCAGCAGCCCGGGCGCCGGGACAGGCACCATATATTTT
v_call: TRBV14
clone_size: .
j_call: TRBJ1-3
d_call: TRBD1

cdr3_aa: CASSGYRDGYTF
cdr3_nt: TGTGCCAGCAGTGGCTACAGGGATGGCTACACCTTC
v_call: TRBV2
clone_size: .
j_call: TRBJ1-2
d_call: .

cdr3_aa: CASSFGQGAHGYTF
cdr3_nt: .
v_call: TRBV12-1
clone_size: .
j_call: TRBJ1-2
d_call: .

cdr3_aa: CASSAQSGTEAFF
cdr3_nt: TGTGCCAGCAGTGCCCAGTCGGGCACTGAAGCTTTCTTT
v_call: TRBV2
clone_size: .
j_call: TRBJ1-1
d_call: .

cdr3_aa: CASRNGGGGYGYTF
cdr3_nt: TGTGCCAGCAGGAACGGTGGGGGAGGCTATGGCTACACCTTC
v_call: TRBV28
clone_size: .
j_call: TRBJ1-2
d_call: .

cdr3_aa: CASTGTGTLSYNEQFF
cdr3_nt: TGCGCCAGCACCGGGACCGGGACTCTATCCTACAATGAGCAGTTCTTC
v_call: TRBV5-1
clone_size: .
j_call: TRBJ2-1
d_call: .

cdr3_aa: CASSVGEFWMSNEQFF
cdr3_nt: TGTGCCAGCAGCGTAGGGGAGTTTTGGATGAGCAATGAGCAGTTCTTC
v_call: TRBV9
clone_size: .
j_call: TRBJ2-1
d_call: .

cdr3_aa: CASSYGTGLGYTF
cdr3_nt: TGTGCCAGCAGTTACGGGACAGGGTTAGGCTACACCTTC
v_call: TRBV6-5
clone_size: .
j_call: TRBJ1-2
d_call: TRBD1

cdr3_aa: CASSPTGGMNTGELFF
cdr3_nt: TGTGCCAGTAGCCCGACAGGGGGGATGAACACCGGGGAGCTGTTTTTT
v_call: TRBV19
clone_size: once
j_call: TRBJ2-2
d_call: TRBD1

cdr3_aa: CASSKSPGKECTGELFF
cdr3_nt: TGTGCCAGCAGCAAAAGTCCAGGGAAAGAGTGCACCGGGGAGCTGTTTTTT
v_call: TRBV21-1
clone_size: once
j_call: TRBJ2-2
d_call: .

cdr3_aa: CASSKTGGKLFF
cdr3_nt: TGTGCCAGCAGCAAGACAGGGGGAAAACTGTTTTTT
v_call: TRBV13
clone_size: .
j_call: TRBJ1-4
d_call: TRBD1

cdr3_aa: CASSSRDRGEQYF
cdr3_nt: TGCGCCAGCAGCAGCCGGGACAGAGGCGAGCAGTACTTC
v_call: TRBV5-1
clone_size: .
j_call: TRBJ2-7
d_call: TRBD1

cdr3_aa: CASSPHGAGEKLFF
cdr3_nt: TGTGCCAGCTCCCCTCACGGGGCGGGGGAAAAACTGTTTTTT
v_call: TRBV28
clone_size: .
j_call: TRBJ1-4
d_call: .

cdr3_aa: CATSRNLGQGNEQFF
cdr3_nt: TGTGCCACCAGCAGAAATCTGGGACAGGGGAATGAGCAGTTCTTC
v_call: TRBV15
clone_size: .
j_call: TRBJ2-1
d_call: TRBD1

cdr3_aa: CASSLSGGAQTQYF
cdr3_nt: TGTGCCAGCAGCTTAAGCGGGGGGGCGCAGACCCAGTACTTC
v_call: TRBV9
clone_size: .
j_call: TRBJ2-5
d_call: TRBD2

cdr3_aa: CASSLWQGSHEQYF
cdr3_nt: TGTGCCAGCAGCTTGTGGCAGGGGAGCCACGAGCAGTACTTC
v_call: TRBV5-6
clone_size: .
j_call: TRBJ2-7
d_call: .

cdr3_aa: CASSPRTASYGYTF
cdr3_nt: TGTGCCAGCAGCCCCAGGACAGCTAGCTATGGCTACACCTTC
v_call: TRBV7-8
clone_size: .
j_call: TRBJ1-2
d_call: .

cdr3_aa: CSALRTGASYNEQFF
cdr3_nt: TGCAGCGCCCTCAGGACAGGCGCTTCCTACAATGAGCAGTTCTTC
v_call: TRBV29-1
clone_size: .
j_call: TRBJ2-1
d_call: TRBD1

cdr3_aa: CASSSSRTGEQYF
cdr3_nt: TGTGCCAGCAGCTCCTCAAGGACGGGGGAGCAGTACTTC
v_call: TRBV7-9
clone_size: once
j_call: TRBJ2-7
d_call: .

cdr3_aa: CASSPESAADTQYF
cdr3_nt: TGTGCCAGCTCACCCGAGTCCGCTGCAGATACGCAGTATTTT
v_call: TRBV18
clone_size: few
j_call: TRBJ2-3
d_call: .

cdr3_aa: CAISEGGWETQYF
cdr3_nt: TGTGCCATCAGCGAAGGGGGCTGGGAGACCCAGTACTTC
v_call: TRBV10-3
clone_size: .
j_call: TRBJ2-5
d_call: TRBD1

cdr3_aa: CASSESGGSGSRRDTQYF
cdr3_nt: TGCGCCAGCAGTGAGTCAGGGGGGAGCGGGAGTCGACGCGATACGCAGTATTTT
v_call: TRBV10-2
clone_size: .
j_call: TRBJ2-3
d_call: TRBD2

cdr3_aa: CASSLRVRGIMNTEAFF
cdr3_nt: TGTGCCAGCAGTTTAAGGGTAAGGGGGATTATGAACACTGAAGCTTTCTTT
v_call: TRBV27
clone_size: few
j_call: TRBJ1-1
d_call: .